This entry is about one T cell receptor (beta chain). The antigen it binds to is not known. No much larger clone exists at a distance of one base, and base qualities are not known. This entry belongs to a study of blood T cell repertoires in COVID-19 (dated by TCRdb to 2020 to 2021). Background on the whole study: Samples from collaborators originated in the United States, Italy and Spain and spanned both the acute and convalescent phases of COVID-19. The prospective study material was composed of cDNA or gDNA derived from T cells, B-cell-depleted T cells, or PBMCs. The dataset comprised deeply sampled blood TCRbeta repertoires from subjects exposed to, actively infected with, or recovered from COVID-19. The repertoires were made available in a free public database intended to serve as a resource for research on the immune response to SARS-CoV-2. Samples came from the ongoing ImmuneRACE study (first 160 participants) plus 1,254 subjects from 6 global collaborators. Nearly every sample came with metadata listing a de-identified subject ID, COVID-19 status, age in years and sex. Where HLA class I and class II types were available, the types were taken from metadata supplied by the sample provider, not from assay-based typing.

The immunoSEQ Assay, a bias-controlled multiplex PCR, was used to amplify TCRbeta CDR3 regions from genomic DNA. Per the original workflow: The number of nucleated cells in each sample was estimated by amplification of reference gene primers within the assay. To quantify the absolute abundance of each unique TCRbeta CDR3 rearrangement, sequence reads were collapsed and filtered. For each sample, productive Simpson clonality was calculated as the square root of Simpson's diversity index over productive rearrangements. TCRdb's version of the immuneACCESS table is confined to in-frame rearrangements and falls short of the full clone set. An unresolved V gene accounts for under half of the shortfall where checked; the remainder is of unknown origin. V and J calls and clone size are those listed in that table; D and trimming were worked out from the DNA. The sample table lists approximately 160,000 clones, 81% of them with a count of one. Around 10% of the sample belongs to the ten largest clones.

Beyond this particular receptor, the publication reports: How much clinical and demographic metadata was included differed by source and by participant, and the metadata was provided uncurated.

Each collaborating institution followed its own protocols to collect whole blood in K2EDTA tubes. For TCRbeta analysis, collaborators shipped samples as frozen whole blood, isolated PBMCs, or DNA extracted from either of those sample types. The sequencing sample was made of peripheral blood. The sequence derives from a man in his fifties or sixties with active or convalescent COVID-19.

CDR3 loop: CASSPDRGNYGYTF. The bases are TGTGCCAGCAGTCCAGACAGGGGGAACTATGGCTACACCTTC. The chain couples TRBV6-5 to TRBJ1-2; the junction holds 9 bases that match TRBD1. Measured from the cysteine to the phenylalanine, the CDR3 is 14 residues long. The only DNA kept is the CDR3, 42 bases in frame from the first base. V loses 5 bases at its end and J loses 2 bases; junction bases beyond the gene matches: 3. CDR1 MNHEY and CDR2 SVGAGI are derived from the germline V gene.